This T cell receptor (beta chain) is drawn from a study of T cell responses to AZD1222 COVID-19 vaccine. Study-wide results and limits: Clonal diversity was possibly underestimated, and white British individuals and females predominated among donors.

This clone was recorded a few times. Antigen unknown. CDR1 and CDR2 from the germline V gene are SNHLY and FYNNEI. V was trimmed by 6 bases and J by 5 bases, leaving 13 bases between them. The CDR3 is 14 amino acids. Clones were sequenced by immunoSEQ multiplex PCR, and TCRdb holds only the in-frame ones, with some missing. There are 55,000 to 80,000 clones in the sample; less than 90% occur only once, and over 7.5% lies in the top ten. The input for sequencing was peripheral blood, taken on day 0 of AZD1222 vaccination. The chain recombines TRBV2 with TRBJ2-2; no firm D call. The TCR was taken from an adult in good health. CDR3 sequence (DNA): TGTGCCAGCAGAAGAGACCCGAGGACCGGGGAGCTGTTTTTT. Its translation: CASRRDPRTGELFF.